Listed here is a single T cell receptor (beta chain). The sample belongs to a study of blood T cell repertoires in COVID-19. Study as a whole: COVID-19 samples collected from the United States, Italy and Spain covered acute and convalescent phases. PBMCs, B-cell-depleted T cells, or T cells provided the cDNA or gDNA that made up the material.

As originally analysed: From reference gene primer amplification, estimates of nucleated cell counts were derived. Assay used: immunoSEQ multiplex PCR; TCRdb lists only in-frame clones, some missing. Clone size and V and J calls were adopted from that table, with D and trimming inferred from the DNA. This table holds roughly 95,000 clones, 80% to 95% found once. V lost 4 bases, J lost 2 bases, and 11 bases lay in between. There are 14 residues in the CDR3. Germline CDR1 SGHNT, CDR2 YYREEE (reference sequence). Sequencing used peripheral blood. This chain connects TRBV5-4 to TRBJ2-3; possible D gene TRBD1, 5 bases. This sequence originates from a woman aged 50 to 60 in a cohort sampled during active COVID-19. The CDR3 nucleotides are TGTGCCAGCAGCACAGGTCAGCACACAGATACGCAGTATTTT. This translates into CASSTGQHTDTQYF.